This T cell receptor (beta chain) was identified in a study of identifying expanded T cells in peripheral blood (dated by TCRdb to between 2018 and 2020). At the level of the whole study: Technical replicates were generated by sequencing separate aliquots of the same genomic DNA pool, with four replicates compared pairwise. General study outcomes and caveats: In all healthy donors, the variance in clone template counts between samples taken about 14 days apart rose significantly as total template count increased. Across all healthy-donor time intervals, the beta-binomial model significantly cut both the number of clones called differentially abundant and the false-positive rate. The authors expected biological variance in healthy repertoires might increase further over much longer intervals such as months to years. Between technical replicates the binomial model flagged around 1.2 differentially abundant clones, whereas over about 2 weeks the binomial model flagged about 16.4 and over roughly four weeks approximately 20.

During the collection period, no immune events, such as infections, were documented for the healthy donors. Blood repertoires from healthy donors were used as a training cohort for calibrating time-dependent variance in a beta-binomial model of differential abundance of T-cell clones. The training cohort was composed of around ten healthy donors, 3 female and 7 male. An age range of about 25 to 64 years, with an average of around 44 years, was recorded for the donors. Obtained from a commercial supplier, whole blood was collected from each healthy donor at three time points set around two weeks apart. For immunosequencing, genomic DNA was extracted from whole blood that had not been sorted. This clone is a singleton in its sample. Its antigen remains undetermined. Base-call qualities are not available, and no considerably larger clone is one nucleotide away. TCRbeta CDR3 regions were profiled by bias-controlled multiplex PCR amplification of genomic DNA with the immunoSEQ Assay. Regarding the original processing steps: To quantify the absolute abundance of each unique TCRbeta CDR3 region, the sequences were collapsed and filtered. Two models were used to test differential abundance: a binomial model (Fisher-equivalent) and a beta-binomial model that adds time-dependent variance fitted from healthy donors. Any clone with fewer than 5 combined templates was excluded, and a clone was called differentially abundant if its Benjamini-Hochberg FDR was below 0.01. Beta-binomial variance was modeled as a function of total template count across the two samples using the form v = (b*log(k)+a)^2. The table was pulled from immuneACCESS by TCRdb, which kept in-frame rearrangements only. Such tables lose some clones; where checked, under half of the loss comes from unresolved V genes, and the rest has no known cause. The V and J calls and clone size are taken from that table; D and trimming were inferred from the DNA. The sample table records 80,000 to 90,000 clones; about 91% of these occur just once. Jointly, the top ten make up approximately 3% of the sample.

The CDR3 starts with the cysteine, ends with the phenylalanine, and has 14 residues. Just the 42-base CDR3 DNA is kept, in frame starting at base 1. V sheds 4 bases and J sheds 2 bases, leaving 9 bases between their ends. CDR1 is given as LGHNA and CDR2 as YSLEER, both from the germline V gene. Sequencing was performed on blood. This chain is built from TRBV4-3 and TRBJ1-5, with a tentative D gene TRBD1 over 5 matching bases. This sequence originates from a person aged 18 to 70 in good health. The DNA is TGCGCCAGCAGCCCGGGGGACGGCAATCAGCCCCAGCATTTT. This translates into CASSPGDGNQPQHF.